What follows are 20 T cell receptor beta chains derived from one specimen sequenced in a study of cytomegalovirus exposure and HLA in healthy donors. Only in-frame clones appear in the TCRdb table, and some are missing; sequencing was by immunoSEQ multiplex PCR. This sample has some 110,000 clones; about 85% occur once, and the top ten carry 4.4%. Material: PBMCs. The source of these receptors is a man between 18 and 29 years old in good health and CMV-seropositive.

CDR3 DNA sequence: TGTGCCAGTAGTATTTCCCTGACAGGATACTACGAGCAGTACTTC. Protein: CASSISLTGYYEQYF. This sequence joins TRBV19 and TRBJ2-7; weak D call: TRBD1 (6 bases). Germline lookup yields CDR1 LNHDA and CDR2 SQIVND (reference sequence). CDR3 length equals 15 residues. V shed 3 bases and J shed 3 bases, with 15 bases lying between them.

J is TRBJ1-3 and V is TRBV11-2, with unresolved D. The germline V gene encodes CDR1 SGHAT and CDR2 FQNNGV. The CDR3 has 14 amino acids. The V end was cut by 0 bases, the J end by 1 base, with 4 bases between. This CDR3 is CASSLDMSGNTIYF. CDR3 coding DNA: TGTGCCAGCAGCTTAGACATGTCTGGAAACACCATATATTTT.

V is TRBV27 and J is TRBJ1-5; D not resolved. Trimming pared 6 bases from V and 2 bases from J, leaving 14 bases between. Germline CDR1 reads MNHEY; CDR2 reads SMNVEV (reference sequence). The CDR3 sequence is 15 residues long. The CDR3, as DNA: TGTGCCAGCAGCCCCTCAGCCCGGGGCAATCAGCCCCAGCATTTT. This sequence encodes CASSPSARGNQPQHF.

J is TRBJ1-2 and V is TRBV19; TRBD1 aligns across 8 bases. The CDR3 sequence is 17 residues long. After removal of 6 bases from V and 4 bases from J, the junction contained 16 bases not matched to a gene. CDR1 LNHDA and CDR2 SQIVND come from the germline V gene (reference sequence). CDR3 amino acids: CASRKDREGPESYGYTF. The CDR3 region has the DNA TGTGCCAGTAGAAAGGACAGGGAAGGGCCCGAGAGCTATGGCTACACCTTC.

CDR3 in amino acids: CASSDVTGGGGTSPYGYTF. In DNA, the CDR3 is TGTGCCAGCAGTGATGTCACCGGCGGCGGAGGTACTTCGCCCTATGGCTACACCTTC. The chain employs TRBV6-1 and TRBJ1-2; D ambiguous. Deletions cut 3 bases from V and 4 bases from J, with 27 bases between. This CDR3 is 19 amino acids long. CDR1 and CDR2 (germline): MNHNS, SASEGT.

The chain links TRBV4-2 to TRBJ2-3; 9 nucleotides line up with TRBD2. With V trimmed by 3 bases and J by 1 base, 11 bases remained unmatched. CDR1 and CDR2 from the germline V gene are LGHNA and YNFKEQ. The CDR3 has 18 residues. The CDR3 sequence: CASSHSRAGGPGTDTQYF. The CDR3 DNA reads as TGTGCCAGCAGCCATAGTAGGGCGGGGGGGCCCGGCACAGATACGCAGTATTTT.

This rearrangement joins TRBV7-2 to TRBJ2-1; 9 nucleotides match TRBD2. In germline, CDR1 is SGHTA, CDR2 FQGNSA. After removal of 4 bases from V and 8 bases from J, the junction contained 3 bases not matched to a gene. CDR3 size: 13 residues. The CDR3: CASSSGLAYEQFF. The CDR3 DNA reads as TGTGCCAGCAGCTCGGGACTAGCATATGAGCAGTTCTTC. The full variable domain, completed using reference TRBV7-2 and TRBJ2-1, is GAGVSQSPSNKVTEKGKDVELRCDPISGHTALYWYRQSLGQGLEFLIYFQGNSAPDKSGLPSDRFSAERTGGSVSTLTIQRTQQEDSAVYLCASSSGLAYEQFFGPGTRLTVL.

The chain combines TRBV12-2 with TRBJ2-7; the table's D call, TRBD1, has no DNA check behind it. TRBV12-2 is a documented pseudogene. CDR3 length equals 17 residues. This CDR3 is CASRLARQGTLPYEQYF. DNA of the CDR3: TGTGCAAGTCGCTTAGCCAGACAGGGGACGTTACCCTACGAGCAGTACTTC.

The J gene is TRBJ1-5, the V gene TRBV28, with D perhaps TRBD1 (5 bases). V was shortened by 8 bases and J by 2 bases, with 10 bases between the two germline ends. The germline gives CDR1 MDHEN, CDR2 SYDVKM. The CDR3 extends over 13 amino acids. The CDR3 sequence is CASGADRNQPQHF. The CDR3 DNA reads TGTGCCAGCGGGGCGGACCGCAATCAGCCCCAGCATTTT.

The rearrangement joins TRBV19 to TRBJ2-2, with a weak D call TRBD2 (5 bases). V was pared by 5 bases and J by 0 bases, with 13 bases between. The CDR3 has 16 residues. Germline V gene data show CDR1 as LNHDA and CDR2 as SQIVND (reference sequence). The CDR3 nucleotides read TGTGCCAGTAGTGGCCCCTCCGGGACGAACACCGGGGAGCTGTTTTTT. This codes for CASSGPSGTNTGELFF.

The V call is TRBV5-4, the J call TRBJ1-1, with 9 bases matching TRBD1. The V gene end was trimmed by 4 bases and the J gene end by 1 base; junction bases not matched to a gene: 8. CDR1 is SGHNT, CDR2 YYREEE, per germline (reference sequence). The CDR3 is 16 residues long. The CDR3 DNA follows: TGTGCCAGCAGCCCGGACAGGGGTGGGGAGAACACTGAAGCTTTCTTT. Translating gives CASSPDRGGENTEAFF.

The rearrangement joins TRBV30 to TRBJ1-1, with 8 bases that match TRBD1. Germline V gene lookup returns CDR1 GTSNPN and CDR2 SVGIG (reference sequence). This CDR3 has 13 amino acids. V dropped 2 bases and J dropped 3; count of bases not matched to a gene: 2. The CDR3 protein is CAWSQGAYTEAFF. For the CDR3, the DNA is TGTGCCTGGAGTCAGGGGGCATACACTGAAGCTTTCTTT.

The chain employs TRBV5-6 and TRBJ1-5, with 10 bases fitting TRBD1. The trim removed 0 bases at V and 5 bases at J, leaving 5 bases unmatched. The CDR3 extends over 16 amino acids. CDR1 is SGHDT and CDR2 is YYEEEE in the germline V gene. This chain's CDR3 is CASSLGPGTGDQPQHF. The CDR3 region has the DNA TGTGCCAGCAGCTTGGGCCCCGGGACAGGGGATCAGCCCCAGCATTTT.

J is TRBJ1-6 and V is TRBV19, with TRBD1 identical over 8 bases. Germline trimming cut 10 bases from V and 7 bases from J; bases unmatched to any gene: 12. The CDR3 is 15 residues long. The germline V gene encodes CDR1 LNHDA and CDR2 SQIVND (reference sequence). The CDR3 nucleotides are TGTGCCACCCGAGAGGGGACAGGCCTAAATTCACCCCTCCACTTT. This codes for CATREGTGLNSPLHF.

J is TRBJ1-5 and V is TRBV5-6; TRBD1 matches at 7 bases. The CDR3 totals 15 residues. With V trimmed by 4 bases and J by 2 bases, 6 bases remained unmatched. CDR1 SGHDT and CDR2 YYEEEE come from the germline V gene. The CDR3, as DNA: TGTGCCAGCAGCCCGGGACAGATGGGCAATCAGCCCCAGCATTTT. This sequence encodes CASSPGQMGNQPQHF.

The chain is built from TRBV5-1 and TRBJ2-3; the D is unclear. This CDR3 is 12 amino acids long. V was pared by 4 bases and J by 4 bases, with 7 bases between. Germline V gives CDR1 SGHRS, CDR2 YFSETQ. CDR3 residues: CASSLDSDTQYF. CDR3 in DNA: TGCGCCAGCAGCCTAGACTCAGATACGCAGTATTTT.

Here the CDR3 reads CASSQGGVSYNEQFF. CDR3 coding DNA: TGCGCCAGCAGCCAAGGGGGGGTATCCTACAATGAGCAGTTCTTC. V gene TRBV4-1 combines with J gene TRBJ2-1; D may be TRBD2 (6 bases). Looked up from germline, CDR1 is MGHRA and CDR2 is YSYEKL. Between the trimmed V and J ends, which lost 1 base and 1 base, there was a span of 8 bases. The length of the CDR3 is 15 residues.

The CDR3 spells CASSLSGTPYGYTF. In DNA, the CDR3 is TGTGCCAGCAGCTTATCCGGGACACCCTATGGCTACACCTTC. The chain links TRBV5-6 to TRBJ1-2; the D gene is possibly TRBD1 (6 bases). V was cut by 2 bases and J by 4 bases, with 12 bases left in between. This CDR3 has 14 amino acids. From germline, CDR1 is SGHDT and CDR2 YYEEEE.

This chain links TRBV4-1 with TRBJ2-7; 8 positions match TRBD1. The CDR3 covers 15 residues. The V gene end was trimmed by 4 bases and the J gene end by 2 bases; junction bases not matched to a gene: 7. Germline V CDR1 and CDR2: MGHRA, YSYEKL. The CDR3 reads CASSPGGTGTYEQYF. As DNA, the CDR3 is TGCGCCAGCAGCCCTGGAGGGACAGGCACCTACGAGCAGTACTTC.

V gene TRBV5-1 combines with J gene TRBJ2-5; a possible D gene is TRBD1 (6 bases). Trimming left V 4 bases short and J 7 bases short, with 17 bases between. The CDR3 has 14 residues. Germline CDR1 SGHRS, CDR2 YFSETQ. CDR3 loop: CASSIQDSTGTQYF. The CDR3 nucleotides read TGCGCCAGCAGCATACAGGACAGCACTGGGACCCAGTACTTC. The full variable domain, in which reference TRBV5-1 and TRBJ2-5 provide the parts outside the CDR3, is KAGVTQTPRYLIKTRGQQVTLSCSPISGHRSVSWYQQTPGQGLQFLFEYFSETQRNKGNFPGRFSGRQFSNSRSEMNVSTLELGDSALYLCASSIQDSTGTQYFGPGTRLLVL.